Here is one T cell receptor beta chain with its context. V lost 0 bases to trimming and J lost 3 bases, with 6 bases between them. From germline, CDR1 is SGHNT and CDR2 YYREEE (reference sequence). CDR3 length: 13 residues. Original processing notes: How many nucleated cells were present was estimated from reference gene primer amplification. Method: immunoSEQ multiplex PCR; TCRdb's copy keeps in-frame clones and lacks some. The V and J calls and clone size were taken over from that table, and D and trimming were inferred from the DNA. The table includes about 90,000 clones, approximately 90% detected once. The data derive from a study of blood T cell repertoires in COVID-19. Study overall: Acute and convalescent COVID-19 samples came from the United States, Italy and Spain. Sample material is recorded as cDNA or gDNA derived from T cells, B-cell-depleted T cells, or PBMCs.

This sequence originates from a human donor with active COVID-19. The donor label of this sample is uncertain. This chain joins TRBV5-4 and TRBJ1-1; weak D call: TRBD1 (5 bases). Sample: peripheral blood. The CDR3 sequence is CASSLAGDTEAFF. CDR3 in DNA: TGTGCCAGCAGCTTGGCGGGGGACACTGAAGCTTTCTTT.